A single T cell receptor beta chain is shown here with its context. This record comes from a study of blood T cell repertoires in COVID-19. Study overall: Italy, Spain and the United States were the sources of the convalescent and acute COVID-19 samples.

V dropped 3 bases and J dropped 6 bases, with 15 bases sitting between them. In germline, CDR1 is MDHEN, CDR2 SYDVKM. The CDR3 contains 15 residues. Using immunoSEQ multiplex PCR, the repertoire was profiled, and TCRdb retains in-frame clones only, with some absent. The sample has 98,000 or so clones; approximately 80% are singletons. The TCR comes from a man in his 60s with acute or convalescent COVID-19. The rearrangement links TRBV28 to TRBJ2-1, with D possibly being TRBD2 (6 bases). Material: peripheral blood. CDR3 sequence: CASSFRDSLVNEQFF. CDR3 coding DNA: TGTGCCAGCAGTTTCCGGGACTCCTTAGTCAATGAGCAGTTCTTC.